The source of this T cell receptor beta chain is a study of CD8+ T cells in alopecia areata. For the study at large: It was oral tofacitinib, at 5 to 10 mg twice daily, that treated patients received. Tofacitinib continued for 6 to 18 months and was then withheld for 6 months.

Findings and limits, study-wide: In scalp samples, resident alphabeta T cells of normal skin are also sequenced. Affected scalp, especially in alopecia totalis/universalis, had a higher clonality than normal scalp did.

This clone was seen just once. Its matching antigen is unknown. V was pared by 3 bases and J by 10 bases, with 10 bases between. The CDR3 contains 13 residues. Looked up from germline, CDR1 is LNHDA and CDR2 is SQIVND (reference sequence). Lesional scalp punch biopsies and peripheral blood were collected from alopecia areata patients. Extracted from the samples, RNA was reverse transcribed into cDNA to serve as the sequencing template. Assay: immunoSEQ multiplex PCR; the TCRdb copy retains only in-frame clones and omits some. Of roughly 20,000 clones in the sample, approximately 70% were seen once. This chain connects TRBV19 to TRBJ1-6, with D hard to call. This clonotype was obtained from a human donor with alopecia areata. The sequences come from skin, collected at week 0. The CDR3, as DNA: TGTGCCAGTAGTATGGCCCTGGGCTCACCCCTCCACTTT. Its protein is CASSMALGSPLHF.